Listed below are T cell receptor beta chains from one sample, sequenced in a study of blood T cell repertoires in COVID-19. Here immunoSEQ multiplex PCR was the method, and the copy in TCRdb shows in-frame clones only, minus some. This sample has some 150,000 clones, with roughly 86% found just once. The material sequenced was peripheral blood. The receptors come from a man aged 40-50 years who had recovered from COVID-19. Each CDR3 is given with its conserved first and last residue. A D gene is named only where the DNA matches it firmly. Clone size is stated in some rows and not others, as once, few, many or a class when expanded.

clone size: few
D gene: .
J gene: TRBJ2-3
V gene: TRBV7-9
CDR3 protein: CASSSGGPDTQYF
CDR3 DNA: TGTGCCAGCAGCTCGGGGGGCCCAGATACGCAGTATTTT

clone size: .
D gene: .
J gene: TRBJ2-7
V gene: TRBV7-9
CDR3 protein: CASSLAPGYEQYF
CDR3 DNA: TGTGCCAGCAGCTTAGCGCCGGGGTACGAGCAGTACTTC

clone size: few
D gene: .
J gene: TRBJ1-5
V gene: TRBV4-1
CDR3 protein: CASSPSSIWGRTQPQHF
CDR3 DNA: TGCGCCAGCAGCCCCTCCTCGATTTGGGGGCGGACTCAGCCCCAGCATTTT

clone size: few
D gene: .
J gene: TRBJ1-2
V gene: TRBV25-1
CDR3 protein: CASSASYGYTF
CDR3 DNA: TGTGCCAGCAGTGCCTCCTATGGCTACACCTTC

clone size: .
D gene: .
J gene: TRBJ2-1
V gene: TRBV7-9
CDR3 protein: CASSTSGANEQFF
CDR3 DNA: TGTGCCAGCAGCACATCAGGGGCCAATGAGCAGTTCTTC

clone size: .
D gene: .
J gene: TRBJ2-2
V gene: TRBV7-3
CDR3 protein: CASSLSGGPTGELFF
CDR3 DNA: TGTGCCAGCAGCTTAAGTGGAGGGCCTACCGGGGAGCTGTTTTTT

clone size: .
D gene: TRBD2
J gene: TRBJ2-7
V gene: TRBV19
CDR3 protein: CASSIAGGSYEQYF
CDR3 DNA: TGTGCCAGTAGTATAGCGGGGGGTTCCTACGAGCAGTACTTC

clone size: .
D gene: .
J gene: TRBJ1-4
V gene: TRBV18
CDR3 protein: CASSLGGPEEKLFF
CDR3 DNA: TGTGCCAGCTCACTGGGGGGGCCGGAGGAAAAACTGTTTTTT

clone size: once
D gene: TRBD1
J gene: TRBJ2-1
V gene: TRBV11-3
CDR3 protein: CASSLTRTGPDEQFF
CDR3 DNA: TGTGCCAGCAGCTTAACTAGGACAGGGCCGGATGAGCAGTTCTTC

clone size: .
D gene: .
J gene: TRBJ1-6
V gene: TRBV9
CDR3 protein: CASSVGRSSYNSPLHF
CDR3 DNA: TGTGCCAGCAGCGTAGGGAGGAGCTCCTATAATTCACCCCTCCACTTT

clone size: .
D gene: .
J gene: TRBJ1-2
V gene: TRBV28
CDR3 protein: CASSFGENYGYTF
CDR3 DNA: TGTGCCAGCAGTTTCGGGGAGAACTATGGCTACACCTTC

clone size: .
D gene: .
J gene: TRBJ1-1
V gene: TRBV4-3
CDR3 protein: CASSQGGRVNTEAFF
CDR3 DNA: TGCGCCAGCAGCCAAGGTGGCAGGGTGAACACTGAAGCTTTCTTT

clone size: .
D gene: TRBD2
J gene: TRBJ2-2
V gene: TRBV4-1
CDR3 protein: CASSQEWGGTGELFF
CDR3 DNA: TGCGCCAGCAGCCAAGAATGGGGGGGCACCGGGGAGCTGTTTTTT

clone size: .
D gene: TRBD1
J gene: TRBJ2-7
V gene: TRBV4-2
CDR3 protein: CASSQADRLEQYF
CDR3 DNA: TGTGCCAGCAGCCAAGCGGACAGGCTCGAACAGTACTTC

clone size: .
D gene: TRBD1
J gene: TRBJ1-2
V gene: TRBV5-4
CDR3 protein: CASSRPGTGKKGGYTF
CDR3 DNA: TGTGCCAGCAGCCGTCCCGGGACAGGGAAGAAGGGTGGCTACACCTTC

clone size: .
D gene: .
J gene: TRBJ2-7
V gene: TRBV28
CDR3 protein: CASSPGVRTYEQYF
CDR3 DNA: TGTGCCAGCAGCCCTGGTGTCAGAACCTACGAGCAGTACTTC

clone size: .
D gene: .
J gene: TRBJ1-6
V gene: TRBV6-5
CDR3 protein: CASSYSQVTNSPLHF
CDR3 DNA: TGTGCCAGCAGTTACTCACAGGTCACCAATTCACCCCTCCACTTT

clone size: many
D gene: TRBD1
J gene: TRBJ2-7
V gene: TRBV19
CDR3 protein: CASNRQGTSYEQYF
CDR3 DNA: TGTGCCAGTAACAGACAGGGGACCTCCTACGAGCAGTACTTC

clone size: once
D gene: .
J gene: TRBJ2-7
V gene: TRBV19
CDR3 protein: CASSTLLGGTGTAFYEQYF
CDR3 DNA: TGTGCCAGTAGTACCCTTTTGGGGGGTACCGGGACAGCCTTCTACGAGCAGTACTTC

clone size: .
D gene: .
J gene: TRBJ2-5
V gene: TRBV20-1
CDR3 protein: CSARRETQYF
CDR3 DNA: TGCAGTGCTAGGAGAGAGACCCAGTACTTC

clone size: .
D gene: TRBD2
J gene: TRBJ2-3
V gene: TRBV6-5
CDR3 protein: CASSAGTSGADTQYF
CDR3 DNA: TGTGCCAGCAGCGCCGGGACTAGCGGCGCAGATACGCAGTATTTT

clone size: .
D gene: .
J gene: TRBJ2-7
V gene: TRBV30
CDR3 protein: CAWSVGAGVYEQYF
CDR3 DNA: TGTGCCTGGAGTGTAGGAGCAGGGGTTTACGAGCAGTACTTC

clone size: once
D gene: .
J gene: TRBJ1-5
V gene: TRBV28
CDR3 protein: CASSGQGSGNQPQHF
CDR3 DNA: TGTGCCAGCAGTGGTCAGGGTAGTGGCAATCAGCCCCAGCATTTT

clone size: .
D gene: .
J gene: TRBJ1-1
V gene: TRBV5-1
CDR3 protein: CASSLRVRTNTEAFF
CDR3 DNA: TGCGCCAGCAGCTTGCGGGTCAGAACGAACACTGAAGCTTTCTTT